This T cell receptor beta chain was profiled in a study of CD4 T cells in relation to SARS-CoV-2 and coronaviruses. Overall study: TCR beta CDR3s were sequenced after 10-day antigen culture of PBMCs. Broader study findings: Compared with monoreactive clones, crossreactive clones showed significantly weaker SARS-CoV-2 expansion.

Libraries were prepared by immunoSEQ multiplex PCR; TCRdb keeps only in-frame clonotypes and omits some of them. The data show about 12,000 clones, with over 65% seen just once and roughly 7.8% held by the top ten. Regarding this clone: As yet, its antigen is unknown.

The CDR3 totals 13 residues. V lost 0 bases to trimming and J lost 5 bases, with 7 bases between them. Germline CDR1 LNHNV, CDR2 YYDKDF (reference sequence). Unexposed donor CD4+ T cells date from about 2011-2018, before the COVID-19 pandemic. CD4+ T cells were isolated from the cells after nine to eleven days of culture. Cells permitting, SARS-CoV-2 S/N and four cold-coronavirus spikes were tested on unexposed-donor CD4+ T cells. Half the medium was replaced with IL-2 medium on days 3 and 7. The rearrangement links TRBV15 to TRBJ1-1; no definite D call. The specimen sequenced was CD4+ T cells from PBMCs, cultured in vitro. The receptor was derived from a human donor in good health. The CDR3 nucleotides read TGTGCCACCAGCAGAGAGGTTGGAACTGAAGCTTTCTTT. Protein product: CATSREVGTEAFF.